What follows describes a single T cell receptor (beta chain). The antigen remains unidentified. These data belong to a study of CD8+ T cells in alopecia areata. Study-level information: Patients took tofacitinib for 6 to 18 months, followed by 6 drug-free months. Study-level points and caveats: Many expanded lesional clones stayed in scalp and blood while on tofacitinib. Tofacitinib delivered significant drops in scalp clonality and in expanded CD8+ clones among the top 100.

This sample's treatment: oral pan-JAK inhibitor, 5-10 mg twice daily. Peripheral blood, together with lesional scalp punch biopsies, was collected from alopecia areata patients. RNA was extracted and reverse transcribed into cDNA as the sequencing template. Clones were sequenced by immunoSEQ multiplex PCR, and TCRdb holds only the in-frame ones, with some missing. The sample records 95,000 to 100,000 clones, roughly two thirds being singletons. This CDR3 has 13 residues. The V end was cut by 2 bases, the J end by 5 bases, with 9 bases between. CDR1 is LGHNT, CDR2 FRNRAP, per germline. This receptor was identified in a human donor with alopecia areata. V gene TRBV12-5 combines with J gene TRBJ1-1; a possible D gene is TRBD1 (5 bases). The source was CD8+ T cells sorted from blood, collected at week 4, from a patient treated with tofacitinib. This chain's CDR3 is CASGLYGGTEAFF. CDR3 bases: TGTGCTAGTGGTTTGTATGGGGGAACTGAAGCTTTCTTT.